This T cell receptor beta chain was sequenced for a study of OX40 agonist ivuxolimab in advanced cancers. Study summary: Patients treated during dose escalation were battling hepatocellular carcinoma, melanoma, renal cell or head and neck cancer. There were three patients with partial responses, one having hepatocellular carcinoma and two cutaneous melanoma. Study conclusions and caveats: Clonal expansion from baseline to week 6 occurred in both CD4+ and CD8+ T cells.

On this clone itself: Its antigen remains unknown.

Sequencing used immunoSEQ multiplex PCR; TCRdb keeps in-frame clones, though not all of them. The sample consists of about 58,000 clones, over 80% of them appearing once. This CDR3 is built from 14 residues. The junction had 9 bases not matched to a gene; V was cut back by 5 bases and J by 6 bases. Germline CDR1 and CDR2: SGHAT and FQNNGV. The clonotype originates from an adult with an advanced solid tumor such as melanoma, head and neck, liver or kidney cancer. The input for sequencing was CD4+ or CD8+ T cells sorted from blood, taken in a trial of the OX40 agonist ivuxolimab. This chain connects TRBV11-2 to TRBJ2-5; 7 bases match TRBD1. This CDR3 reads CASSLGQVLQTQYF. CDR3 sequence (DNA): TGTGCCAGCAGCCTCGGACAGGTTTTACAGACCCAGTACTTC.